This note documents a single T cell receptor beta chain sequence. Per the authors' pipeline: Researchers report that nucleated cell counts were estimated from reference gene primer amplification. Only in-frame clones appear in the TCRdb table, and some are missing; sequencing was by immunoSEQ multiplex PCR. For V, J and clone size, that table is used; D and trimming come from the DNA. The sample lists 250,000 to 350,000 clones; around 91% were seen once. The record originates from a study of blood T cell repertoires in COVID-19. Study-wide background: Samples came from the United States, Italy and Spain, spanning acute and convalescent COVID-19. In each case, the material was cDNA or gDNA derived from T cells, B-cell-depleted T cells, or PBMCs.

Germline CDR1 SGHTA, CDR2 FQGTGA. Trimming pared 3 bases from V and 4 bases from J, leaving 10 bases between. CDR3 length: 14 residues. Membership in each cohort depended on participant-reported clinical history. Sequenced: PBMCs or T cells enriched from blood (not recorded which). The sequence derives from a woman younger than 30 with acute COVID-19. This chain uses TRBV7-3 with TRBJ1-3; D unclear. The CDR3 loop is CASSFGSPGNTIYF. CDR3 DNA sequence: TGTGCCAGCAGCTTCGGGAGTCCCGGAAACACCATATATTTT.